These 7 T cell receptor beta chains were sequenced from one sample in a study of primary melanoma T cells and metastatic recurrence. Some clones are missing from TCRdb's copy, which holds only in-frame ones; the method was immunoSEQ multiplex PCR. The profile shows more than 90 clones, under 70% of them singletons. Sample: melanoma tumor tissue. The source of these receptors is a human donor with melanoma.

V gene TRBV19 combines with J gene TRBJ1-2; the match to TRBD1 covers 9 bases. The CDR3 sequence is 15 residues long. Germline CDR1 and CDR2: LNHDA and SQIVND (reference sequence). With 7 bases clipped from V and 5 bases from J, the junction kept 11 bases outside the gene matches. The CDR3 nucleotides read TGTGCCAGTAAGGAATGGGACAGGGAAGTTTATGGCTACACCTTC. Translation gives CASKEWDREVYGYTF.

The chain combines TRBV18 with TRBJ2-3, with 10 bases that match TRBD1. Per the germline V gene, CDR1 is KGHSH and CDR2 is LQKENI. After removal of 4 bases from V and 4 bases from J, the junction contained 8 bases not matched to a gene. The CDR3 spans 16 residues. CDR3 sequence (DNA): TGTGCCAGCTCACTCCGACAGGGGGCTGTGGCAGATACGCAGTATTTT. Encoded protein: CASSLRQGAVADTQYF.

As for this clone: Germline is not matched at one junction end, which may reflect a read error. The chain uses TRBV6-8 and TRBJ2-1, with 7 bases matching TRBD2. The CDR3 totals 14 residues. Per the germline V gene, CDR1 is MNHGY and CDR2 is SAAAGT. The CDR3 DNA follows: TGTGCCATCAGTGTGGGCGGGAGAGGCGATGAGCAGTTCTTC. The encoded protein is CAISVGGRGDEQFF.

V is TRBV19 and J is TRBJ2-1, with a tentative D call TRBD2 (5 bases). The germline V gene has CDR1 LNHDA and CDR2 SQIVND (reference sequence). Trimming took off 3 bases at V and 1 base at J, with 13 bases between the two ends. This CDR3 region has 16 residues. The CDR3 DNA sequence: TGTGCCAGTAGTATTTTTTCGGGATCATCCTACAATGAGCAGTTCTTC. This encodes CASSIFSGSSYNEQFF.

J is TRBJ1-5 and V is TRBV25-1; tentative D call: TRBD1 (5 bases). Trimming pared 3 bases from V and 0 bases from J, leaving 18 bases between. Germline V CDR1 and CDR2: MGHDK, SYGVNS. The CDR3 length is 18 residues. The CDR3 DNA is TGTGCCAGCAGTGACTTGGCAGGGAGCACCTATAGCAATCAGCCCCAGCATTTT. Encoded protein: CASSDLAGSTYSNQPQHF. Using reference TRBV25-1 and TRBJ1-5 for the parts outside the CDR3, the full variable domain is EADIYQTPRYLVIGTGKKITLECSQTMGHDKMYWYQQDPGMELHLIHYSYGVNSTEKGDLSSESTVSRIRTEHFPLTLESARPSHTSQYLCASSDLAGSTYSNQPQHFGDGTRLSIL.

This chain uses TRBV5-1 with TRBJ1-6; a possible D gene is TRBD1 (5 bases). Per the germline V gene, CDR1 is SGHRS and CDR2 is YFSETQ. This CDR3 has 14 amino acids. V dropped 5 bases and J dropped 9 bases, with 15 bases sitting between them. The CDR3, as DNA: TGCGCCAGCAGACCTGGGGCAGGGCGTTCACCCCTCCACTTT. Amino acid sequence: CASRPGAGRSPLHF.

Sample share makes this clone hyperexpanded. The chain carries TRBV15 and TRBJ2-2; 10 bases map to TRBD1. The CDR3 is 14 amino acids. Germline V gene lookup returns CDR1 LNHNV and CDR2 YYDKDF (reference sequence). J lost 5 bases, V lost 3 bases, and 0 bases had no gene match. CDR3 region: CATSRDRGTGELFF. In DNA, the CDR3 is TGTGCCACCAGCAGGGACAGGGGGACCGGGGAGCTGTTTTTT.